Listed below are T cell receptor beta chains from one sample, sequenced in a study of early T cells in non-severe SARS-CoV-2 infection. TCRdb processed the 5' RACE reads anew with MiXCR; each CDR3 protein has one entry. The sample consists of tens of thousands of distinct CDR3 sequences, roughly 3.5% of them appearing once. Sequenced: whole blood. The receptors derive from an adult who was a healthcare worker with PCR-confirmed SARS-CoV-2 infection or an uninfected control (not recorded which). The CDR3 runs from the conserved cysteine through the conserved F or W. D genes are given only for firm matches. Clone size is shown for a subset of rows, as once, few, many or a class of expanded clone.

TRBV7-9	TRBD1	many	TRBJ1-2	TGTGCCAGCAGCCCTACCCAGGGACAGGGAGGTGGCTATGGCTACACCTTC	CASSPTQGQGGGYGYTF
TRBV7-9	TRBD2	many	TRBJ2-5	TGTGCCAGCAGCCGATCTAGCGGGGTCCAAGAGACCCAGTACTTC	CASSRSSGVQETQYF
TRBV18	NA	many	TRBJ1-5	TGTGCCAGCTCACCACCGGGGAGGGTGGATAGCAATCAGCCCCAGCATTTT	CASSPPGRVDSNQPQHF
TRBV7-2	NA	many	TRBJ2-7	TGTGCCAGCAGCTTGGGGTTCTACGAGCAGTACTTC	CASSLGFYEQYF
TRBV7-7	TRBD1	NA	TRBJ2-3	TGTGCTAGCAGCAGGACAGGGGGAACAGATACGCAGTATTTT	CASSRTGGTDTQYF
TRBV28	NA	medium-sized	TRBJ1-2	TGTGCCAGCAGGGACTGGGACTTTTCCTTC	CASRDWDFSF
TRBV11-3	TRBD1	many	TRBJ1-4	TGTGCCAGCAGCTTTGAAGGGACAGGGAGTGAAAAACTGTTTTTT	CASSFEGTGSEKLFF
TRBV24-1	NA	many	TRBJ1-2	TGTGCCACCAGTGATTTGAACGGCCAGGGCGGCTACACCTTC	CATSDLNGQGGYTF
TRBV20-1	TRBD1	many	TRBJ1-1	TGCAGTACTGACAGGGTAAGGACTGAAGCTTTCTTT	CSTDRVRTEAFF
TRBV7-9	NA	many	TRBJ2-7	TGTGCCAGCAGCCCGAGGGGGGACACCTCCTACGAGCAGTACTTC	CASSPRGDTSYEQYF
TRBV2	NA	many	TRBJ2-7	TGTGCCAGCAGGTTAGGGGACTTTAGCGAGCAGTACTTC	CASRLGDFSEQYF
TRBV5-4	TRBD2	few	TRBJ2-1	TGTGCCAGCAGCTTATGGGGGGGGAGCTCCTACAATGAGCAGTTCTTC	CASSLWGGSSYNEQFF